Following are 32 T cell receptor beta chains from one sample sequenced in a study of T-cell reconstitution after alpha-beta-depleted transplantation in children (dated by TCRdb to about 2016). Receptors were amplified or captured by PCR. Sequencing used an Illumina HiSeq 2500. TCR library preparation used molecular barcoding, with unique molecular identifiers applied to normalize quantification of the TCRbeta repertoire. The raw public reads went through TCRdb reprocessing: fastp at Q25, MiXCR clone calling, in-frame beta chains kept. When rows share a CDR3 protein, they turn into one entry using the most common DNA and genes. A total of about 610,000 distinct CDR3 sequences appear in this sample, roughly a tenth of them only once. The ten largest clones capture less than 5% of the sample. The sequencing here drew on PBMCs from the stem cell graft donor, taken from the stem cell graft. The receptors were gathered from a human donor who donated a stem cell graft to a child with acute myeloid leukemia.

This chain links TRBV6-1 with TRBJ2-7; a possible D gene is TRBD1 (5 bases). In germline, CDR1 is MNHNS, CDR2 SASEGT. This CDR3 spans 15 amino acids. Trimming took off 6 bases at V and 0 bases at J, with 15 bases between the two ends. CDR3 amino acids: CASSPRYQGSYEQYF. CDR3 bases: TGTGCCAGCAGCCCCCGATACCAGGGCTCCTACGAGCAGTACTTC.

This clonotype is labeled medium-sized (0.01 to 0.1%). The chain has TRBV12-3 or TRBV12-4 and TRBJ2-1, with D hard to call. Trimming cost V 7 bases and J 1 base, with 8 bases left between them. CDR3 length equals 13 residues. CDR3 DNA: TGTGCCAGCAAGGGTGGATCCTACAATGAGCAGTTCTTC. As protein: CASKGGSYNEQFF.

This clonotype was seen a few times. The V call is TRBV7-9, the J call TRBJ1-1, with no clear D. The CDR3 covers 12 residues. V gave up 3 bases and J gave up 8 bases, with 10 bases separating them. The germline gives CDR1 SEHNR, CDR2 FQNEAQ (reference sequence). CDR3 region: CASSLSLGEAFF. The CDR3 DNA reads as TGTGCCAGCAGCTTGTCTCTGGGGGAAGCTTTCTTT.

The chain is built from TRBV24-1 and TRBJ1-1; 11 bases fit TRBD1. After removal of 10 bases from V and 5 bases from J, the junction contained 17 bases not matched to a gene. This CDR3 region has 17 residues. Per germline, CDR1 KGHDR and CDR2 SFDVKD. The DNA of the CDR3 is TGTGCCACATCGGACAGGGGGCACGGAAAAGGAGAAACTGAAGCTTTCTTT. It codes for CATSDRGHGKGETEAFF.

There are a few counts of this clonotype. The gene calls are TRBV5-1 and TRBJ1-3; no firm D call. Trimming shortened V by 0 bases and J by 3 bases, and 16 bases separated the two germline ends. Germline loops: CDR1 SGHRS, CDR2 YFSETQ. The CDR3 contains 17 residues. The CDR3 bases are TGCGCCAGCAGCTTGGCCGGAAGTGGTCAGAGTGGAAACACCATATATTTT. This translates into CASSLAGSGQSGNTIYF.

This clonotype was recorded at least ten times. The J gene is TRBJ2-7, the V gene TRBV11-1; D is perhaps TRBD1 (6 bases). Trimming took off 5 bases at V and 2 bases at J, with 10 bases between the two ends. The germline CDR1 and CDR2 sequences are SGHAT and FQDESV (reference sequence). The CDR3 has 13 residues. The CDR3 nucleotides read TGTGCCAGCAGCCCGGACAGAACCTACGAGCAGTACTTC. Protein sequence: CASSPDRTYEQYF.

Notes on this clonotype: An end of the junction does not agree with germline; a read error may underlie this. V and J are TRBV7-7 and TRBJ2-3; D perhaps matches TRBD2 (7 bases). The CDR3 is 15 residues long. CDR1 SSHAT and CDR2 FNYEAQ come from the germline V gene (reference sequence). The CDR3 DNA reads as TGTGCTAGCAGCTTAGCCGGGGGGCGGGCAGATACGCAGTATTTT. Translation gives CASSLAGGRADTQYF.

This clonotype has a count of ten or more. This sequence joins TRBV9 and TRBJ2-1; no reliable D call. V was clipped by 4 bases and J by 8 bases, with 13 bases between them. The germline gives CDR1 SGDLS, CDR2 YYNGEE. This CDR3 spans 13 amino acids. This chain's CDR3 is CASSFIDRDEQFF. The DNA for the CDR3 is TGTGCCAGCAGCTTCATCGACCGGGATGAGCAGTTCTTC.

With respect to this clonotype: In this CDR3 the conserved last residue, phenylalanine or tryptophan, is missing, so a read error is likely. This chain connects TRBV5-1 to TRBJ1-2; D remains ambiguous. V shed 4 bases and J shed 1 base, with 14 bases lying between them. Germline CDR1 is SGHRS and CDR2 is YFSETQ. This CDR3 has 15 amino acids. The CDR3 bases are TGCGCCAGCAGCCCCGCGAGTGGAGATAACTATGGCTACACCTAC. This codes for CASSPASGDNYGYTY.

A few counts support this clonotype. The chain has TRBV7-9 and TRBJ2-7; D is perhaps TRBD1 or TRBD2 (5 bases each). V shed 2 bases and J shed 6 bases, with 14 bases lying between them. The CDR3 extends over 14 amino acids. From germline, CDR1 is SEHNR and CDR2 FQNEAQ (reference sequence). The CDR3: CASSLWGGGGEQYF. CDR3 coding DNA: TGTGCCAGCAGCTTATGGGGCGGAGGCGGCGAGCAGTACTTC.

This clonotype occurred many times. V gene TRBV28 combines with J gene TRBJ1-2; TRBD1 aligns across 7 bases. This CDR3 comprises 15 residues. The J segment lost 3 bases and the V segment lost 1 base, leaving 5 bases of the junction unmatched. CDR1 is MDHEN, CDR2 SYDVKM, per germline. Written as DNA, the CDR3 is TGTGCCAGCAGTTTATCGGCAGGGGGGGACTATGGCTACACCTTC. Translated: CASSLSAGGDYGYTF.

This clonotype was found many times. This chain joins TRBV20-1 and TRBJ2-1; the D is unclear. This CDR3 region has 16 residues. V lost 0 bases, J lost 7 bases, and 19 bases lay in between. The germline V gene has CDR1 DFQATT and CDR2 SNEGSKA (reference sequence). CDR3 amino acids: CSARDLRNPTRNEQFF. The CDR3, as DNA: TGCAGTGCTAGAGATCTACGGAATCCCACCCGGAATGAGCAGTTCTTC.

The V gene is TRBV30, the J gene TRBJ2-1; D not resolved. This CDR3 contains 13 residues. CDR1 is GTSNPN and CDR2 is SVGIG in the germline V gene (reference sequence). V was pared by 0 bases and J by 4 bases, with 7 bases between. The CDR3 nucleotides are TGTGCCTGGAGTGTGGTCCCTTACAATGAGCAGTTCTTC. Protein product: CAWSVVPYNEQFF.

This clonotype was observed a handful of times. The V gene is TRBV4-3, the J gene TRBJ1-4; a possible D gene is TRBD1 (5 bases). Germline loops: CDR1 LGHNA, CDR2 YSLEER. Deletions cut 1 base from V and 8 bases from J, with 11 bases between. The CDR3 sequence is 14 residues long. Here the CDR3 DNA reads TGCGCCAGCAGCCAAGCTAAAGGACACGAAAAACTGTTTTTT. Protein: CASSQAKGHEKLFF.

This clonotype came up many times. The rearrangement links TRBV7-2 to TRBJ2-1; the D call may be TRBD1 or TRBD2 (5 bases each). V lost 10 bases and J 4 bases, leaving 23 bases between the germline ends. The length of the CDR3 is 16 residues. Germline lookup yields CDR1 SGHTA and CDR2 FQGNSA. Here the CDR3 DNA reads TGTGCCACCACCCCCGGGGCAGAAAGGCCTTACAATGAGCAGTTCTTC. Its protein is CATTPGAERPYNEQFF.

The table lists this clonotype with many counts. This chain links TRBV3-1 with TRBJ2-3; unclear D gene. Germline lookup yields CDR1 LGHDT and CDR2 YNNKEL (reference sequence). With 1 base removed from V and 3 bases from J, the gap between germline ends came to 11 bases. The CDR3 contains 15 residues. The CDR3 sequence is CASSQVGGKTDTQYF. The CDR3 DNA follows: TGTGCCAGCAGCCAAGTCGGTGGGAAAACAGATACGCAGTATTTT.

This clonotype was detected a few times. The chain recombines TRBV29-1 with TRBJ1-2; D remains ambiguous. Germline values: CDR1 SQVTM, CDR2 ANQGSEA. This CDR3 is 11 amino acids long. V was cut by 8 bases and J by 0 bases, with 7 bases left in between. The CDR3 region has the DNA TGCAGCTTCGGAGCTAACTATGGCTACACCTTC. It translates to CSFGANYGYTF.

The genes are TRBV12-5 and TRBJ2-7; perhaps TRBD2 as D (5 bases). CDR3 length: 17 amino acids. V shed 2 bases and J shed 3 bases, with 20 bases lying between them. Germline CDR1 and CDR2: LGHNT and FRNRAP. In nucleotides, the CDR3 is TGTGCTAGTGGTTTGTTCGGGGAAGGTAGAAGAAACTACGAGCAGTACTTC. This encodes CASGLFGEGRRNYEQYF.

This clonotype was detected only a few times. The genes are TRBV29-1 and TRBJ2-1, with 16 bases identical to TRBD2. CDR3 length: 19 residues. J lost 7 bases, V lost 6 bases, and 18 bases had no gene match. Germline V gives CDR1 SQVTM, CDR2 ANQGSEA. The CDR3 is CSVAGQAGTSGRARNEQFF. The CDR3, as DNA: TGCAGCGTAGCTGGACAGGCGGGGACTAGCGGGAGGGCAAGGAATGAGCAGTTCTTC.

The rearrangement uses TRBV29-1 and TRBJ2-3, with TRBD2 identical over 9 bases. The CDR3 covers 14 residues. Trimming at V came to 5 bases and at J to 5 bases, leaving 8 bases not matched to a gene. CDR1 and CDR2 from the germline V gene are SQVTM and ANQGSEA. The CDR3 region is CSVTGTSLGDTQYF. The CDR3 nucleotides read TGCAGCGTTACCGGGACTAGCCTGGGAGATACGCAGTATTTT.

This sequence joins TRBV5-1 and TRBJ1-1, with TRBD1 matching over 7 bases. The CDR3 loop spans 12 amino acids. V was pared by 4 bases and J by 7 bases, with 4 bases of the junction left unmatched. CDR1 is SGHRS and CDR2 is YFSETQ in the germline V gene. As DNA, the CDR3 is TGCGCCAGCAGCGCGACAGGGTTTGAAGCTTTCTTT. It specifies CASSATGFEAFF.

In regard to this clonotype: The CDR3 end shows no conserved phenylalanine or tryptophan, and so a read error is likely. The chain employs TRBV30 and TRBJ1-5; 9 positions match TRBD1. The V and J ends lost 2 bases and 6 bases, in that order; junction bases with no gene match: 8. The CDR3 loop spans 15 amino acids. The germline V gene has CDR1 GTSNPN and CDR2 SVGIG (reference sequence). This CDR3 reads CAWSLHRGLGQPQHY. The CDR3 DNA reads as TGTGCCTGGAGTCTCCACAGGGGGCTAGGTCAGCCCCAGCATTAT.

This clonotype has just a few counts. The genes are TRBV4-3 and TRBJ2-1, with TRBD2 matching over 8 bases. Trimming cost V 4 bases and J 4 bases; bases outside gene matches: 9. The CDR3 is 16 residues long. Germline V gives CDR1 LGHNA, CDR2 YSLEER. The CDR3, as DNA: TGCGCCAGCAGCCTTTTTAGCGGGATAGCTTACAATGAGCAGTTCTTC. It yields the protein CASSLFSGIAYNEQFF.

This clonotype was seen repeatedly, ten times or more. This chain links TRBV7-8 with TRBJ2-4; 11 bases align to TRBD2. The CDR3 is made up of 16 amino acids. Germline CDR1 is SGHVS and CDR2 is FQNEAQ. Unmatched junction bases numbered 4, after V lost 3 bases and J lost 3 bases. The CDR3 region is CASSFSGRAGKNIQYF. The CDR3 coding sequence is TGTGCCAGCAGCTTTAGCGGGAGGGCCGGCAAAAACATTCAGTACTTC.

This clonotype was observed a few times. The chain carries TRBV9 and TRBJ2-2; tentative D call: TRBD2 (6 bases). The CDR3 sequence is 17 residues long. Germline-derived CDR1 and CDR2 are SGDLS and YYNGEE. Deletions cut 4 bases from V and 0 bases from J, with 16 bases between. This CDR3 reads CASSPARGTANTGELFF. DNA of the CDR3: TGTGCCAGCAGCCCTGCCCGGGGGACCGCGAACACCGGGGAGCTGTTTTTT. The full variable domain, completed using reference TRBV9 and TRBJ2-2, is DSGVTQTPKHLITATGQRVTLRCSPRSGDLSVYWYQQSLDQGLQFLIQYYNGEERAKGNILERFSAQQFPDLHSELNLSSLELGDSALYFCASSPARGTANTGELFFGEGSRLTVL.

This clonotype was recorded at least ten times. This sequence joins TRBV5-6 and TRBJ2-5, with 7 positions matching TRBD2. Germline V CDR1 and CDR2: SGHDT, YYEEEE. The J segment lost 2 bases and the V segment lost 4 bases, leaving 2 bases of the junction unmatched. The CDR3 consists of 13 residues. The CDR3 loop reads CASSGRGQETQYF. The CDR3 DNA reads TGTGCCAGCAGCGGGAGGGGACAAGAGACCCAGTACTTC.

The V call is TRBV19, the J call TRBJ2-7; D perhaps matches TRBD2 (5 bases). CDR3 length equals 13 residues. From germline, CDR1 is LNHDA and CDR2 SQIVND (reference sequence). The ends were cut back, 10 bases at V and 0 bases at J, with 13 bases in the middle. The CDR3 sequence: CATQEELSYEQYF. CDR3 DNA: TGTGCCACCCAGGAGGAGCTCTCCTACGAGCAGTACTTC.

This clonotype came up a few times. The chain combines TRBV6-2 or TRBV6-3 with TRBJ2-6; TRBD1 matches 10 bases. Trimming took 8 bases from V and 0 from J; bases not matched to a gene: 13. The length of the CDR3 is 19 residues. Germline assignment: CDR1 MNHEY and CDR2 SVGEGT. The CDR3 is CASARGVGQGFSGANVLTF. As DNA, the CDR3 is TGTGCCAGCGCCCGGGGGGTGGGACAGGGGTTCTCTGGGGCCAACGTCCTGACTTTC.

In this sample, this clonotype turned up a few times. CDR3: CASSYSSGVSTGELFF. CDR3 DNA sequence: TGTGCCAGCAGTTACTCGTCGGGGGTGAGCACCGGGGAGCTGTTTTTT. The chain links TRBV6-2 or TRBV6-3 to TRBJ2-2; a possible D gene is TRBD2 (6 bases). The CDR3 spans 16 residues. Germline V lookup: CDR1 MNHEY, CDR2 SVGEGT. The V end lost 0 bases, the J end lost 4 bases, and 12 bases lay between the germline ends.

This clonotype showed up many times. The chain joins TRBV6-1 to TRBJ2-7, with a weak D call TRBD2 (5 bases). Trimming stripped 4 bases from V and 0 bases from J, with 13 bases between. Germline CDR1 reads MNHNS; CDR2 reads SASEGT. This CDR3 has 15 residues. The CDR3 region is CASSATAGPSYEQYF. The CDR3 DNA reads TGTGCCAGCAGTGCCACCGCGGGCCCCTCCTACGAGCAGTACTTC.

The rearrangement joins TRBV14 to TRBJ2-1; D gene unclear. V dropped 4 bases and J dropped 8 bases, with 9 bases sitting between them. There are 12 residues in the CDR3. CDR1 is SGHDN, CDR2 FVKESK, per germline. The CDR3, as DNA: TGTGCCAGCAGCCGGTTGGGGTATGAGCAGTTCTTC. It codes for CASSRLGYEQFF.

The chain couples TRBV20-1 to TRBJ2-7, with a tentative D call TRBD2 (6 bases). The CDR3 is 14 residues long. The V gene lost 3 bases and the J gene lost 1 base, with 13 bases spanning the gap. Germline loops: CDR1 DFQATT, CDR2 SNEGSKA (reference sequence). The CDR3 DNA sequence: TGCAGTGCTAGTGACCCGGGACTTTCCTACGAGCAGTACTTC. Its protein product is CSASDPGLSYEQYF.